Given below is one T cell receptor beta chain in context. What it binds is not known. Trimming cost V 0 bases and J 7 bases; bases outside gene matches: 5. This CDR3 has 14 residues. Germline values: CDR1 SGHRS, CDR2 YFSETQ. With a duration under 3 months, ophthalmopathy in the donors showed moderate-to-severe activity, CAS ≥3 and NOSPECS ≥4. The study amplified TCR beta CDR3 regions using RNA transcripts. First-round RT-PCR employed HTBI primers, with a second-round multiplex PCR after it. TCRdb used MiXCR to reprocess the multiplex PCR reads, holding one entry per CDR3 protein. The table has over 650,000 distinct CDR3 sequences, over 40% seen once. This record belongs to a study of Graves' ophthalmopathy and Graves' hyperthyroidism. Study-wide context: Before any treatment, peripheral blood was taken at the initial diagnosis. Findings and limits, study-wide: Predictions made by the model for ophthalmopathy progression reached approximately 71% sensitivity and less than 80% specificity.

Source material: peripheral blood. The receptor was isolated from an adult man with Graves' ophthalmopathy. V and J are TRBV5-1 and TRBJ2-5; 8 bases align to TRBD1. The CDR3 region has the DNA TGCGCCAGCAGCTTGGCGGGACAGGCGACGACCCAGTACTTC. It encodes CASSLAGQATTQYF.